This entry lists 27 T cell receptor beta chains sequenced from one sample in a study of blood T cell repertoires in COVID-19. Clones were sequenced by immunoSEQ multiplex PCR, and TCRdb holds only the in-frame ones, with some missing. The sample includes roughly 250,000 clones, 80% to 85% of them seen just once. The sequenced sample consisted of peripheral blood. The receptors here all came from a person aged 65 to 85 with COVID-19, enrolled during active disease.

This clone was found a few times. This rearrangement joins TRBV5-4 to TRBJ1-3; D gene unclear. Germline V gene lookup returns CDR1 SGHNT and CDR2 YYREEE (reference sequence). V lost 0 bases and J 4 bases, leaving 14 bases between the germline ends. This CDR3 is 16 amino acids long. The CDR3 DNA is TGTGCCAGCAGCTTGGCGGAGGGAGGCTTAGGAAACACCATATATTTT. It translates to CASSLAEGGLGNTIYF.

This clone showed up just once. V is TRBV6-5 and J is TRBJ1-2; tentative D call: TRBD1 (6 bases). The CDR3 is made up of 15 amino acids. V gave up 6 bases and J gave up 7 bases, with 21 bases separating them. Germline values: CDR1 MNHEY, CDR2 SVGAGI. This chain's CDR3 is CASRKGSGQSGGYTF. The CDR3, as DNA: TGTGCCAGCAGAAAAGGCTCCGGACAGTCCGGTGGCTACACCTTC.

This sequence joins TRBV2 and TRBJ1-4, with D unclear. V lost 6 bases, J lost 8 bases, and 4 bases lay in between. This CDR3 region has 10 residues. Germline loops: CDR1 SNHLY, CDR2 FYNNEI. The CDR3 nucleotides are TGTGCCAGCAGGCGGGAAAAACTGTTTTTT. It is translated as CASRREKLFF.

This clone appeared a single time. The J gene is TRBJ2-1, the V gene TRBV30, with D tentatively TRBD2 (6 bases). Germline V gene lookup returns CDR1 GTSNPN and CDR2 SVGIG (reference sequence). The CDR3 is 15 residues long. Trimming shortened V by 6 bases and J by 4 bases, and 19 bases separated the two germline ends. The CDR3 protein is CACRIDRDSYNEQFF. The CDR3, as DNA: TGTGCCTGTCGGATAGATAGGGACTCGTACAATGAGCAGTTCTTC.

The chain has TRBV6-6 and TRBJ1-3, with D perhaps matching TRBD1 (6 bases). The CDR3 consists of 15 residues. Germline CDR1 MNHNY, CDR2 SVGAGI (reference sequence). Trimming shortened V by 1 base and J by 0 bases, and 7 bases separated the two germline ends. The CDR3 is CASSYLGASGNTIYF. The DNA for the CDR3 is TGTGCCAGCAGTTACTTGGGGGCCTCTGGAAACACCATATATTTT.

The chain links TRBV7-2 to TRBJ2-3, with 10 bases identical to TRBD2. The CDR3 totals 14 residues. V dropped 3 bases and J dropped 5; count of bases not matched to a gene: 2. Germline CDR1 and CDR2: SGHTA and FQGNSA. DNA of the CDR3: TGTGCCAGCAGCTTGGGACTAGCGAGAGATACGCAGTATTTT. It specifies CASSLGLARDTQYF.

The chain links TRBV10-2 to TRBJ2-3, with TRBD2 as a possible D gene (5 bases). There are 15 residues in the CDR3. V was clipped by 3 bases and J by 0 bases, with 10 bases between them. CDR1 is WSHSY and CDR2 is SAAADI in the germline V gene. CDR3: CASSEGRGSTDTQYF. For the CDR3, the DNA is TGCGCCAGCAGTGAAGGCCGGGGAAGCACAGATACGCAGTATTTT.

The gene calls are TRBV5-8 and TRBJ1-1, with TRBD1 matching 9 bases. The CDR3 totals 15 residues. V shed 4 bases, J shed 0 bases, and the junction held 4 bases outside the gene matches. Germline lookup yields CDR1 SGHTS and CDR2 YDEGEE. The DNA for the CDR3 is TGTGCCAGCAGCCACCGGGACAGGGTGAACACTGAAGCTTTCTTT. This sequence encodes CASSHRDRVNTEAFF.

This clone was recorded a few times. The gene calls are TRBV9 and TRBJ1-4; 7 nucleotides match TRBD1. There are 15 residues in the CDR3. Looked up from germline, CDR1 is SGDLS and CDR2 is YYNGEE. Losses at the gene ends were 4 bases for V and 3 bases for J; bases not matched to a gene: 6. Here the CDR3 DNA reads TGTGCCAGCAGCTCACAGACAGGGCCTAATGAAAAACTGTTTTTT. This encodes CASSSQTGPNEKLFF.

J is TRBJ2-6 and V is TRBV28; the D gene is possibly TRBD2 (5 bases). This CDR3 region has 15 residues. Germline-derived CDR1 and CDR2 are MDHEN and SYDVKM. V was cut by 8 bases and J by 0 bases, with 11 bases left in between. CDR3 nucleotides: TGTGCCAGCCGGGATGCGCGCTCTGGGGCCAACGTCCTGACTTTC. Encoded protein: CASRDARSGANVLTF.

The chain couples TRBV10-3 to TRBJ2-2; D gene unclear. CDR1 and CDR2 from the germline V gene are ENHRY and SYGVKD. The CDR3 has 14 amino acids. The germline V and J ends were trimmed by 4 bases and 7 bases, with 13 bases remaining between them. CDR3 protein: CAISARMADGELFF. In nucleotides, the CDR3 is TGTGCCATCAGTGCCCGGATGGCGGACGGGGAGCTGTTTTTT.

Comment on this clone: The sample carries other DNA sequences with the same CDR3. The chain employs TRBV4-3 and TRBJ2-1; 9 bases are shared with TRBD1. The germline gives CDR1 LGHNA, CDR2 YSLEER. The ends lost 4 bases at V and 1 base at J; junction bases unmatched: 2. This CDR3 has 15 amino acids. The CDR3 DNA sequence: TGCGCCAGCAGCCCGGGACAGGGTTCCTACAATGAGCAGTTCTTC. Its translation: CASSPGQGSYNEQFF.

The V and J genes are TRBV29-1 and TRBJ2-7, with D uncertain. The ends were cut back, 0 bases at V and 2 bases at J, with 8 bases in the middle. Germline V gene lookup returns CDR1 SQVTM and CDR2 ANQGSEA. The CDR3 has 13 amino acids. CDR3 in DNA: TGCAGCGTTGAAGATAGTATGGCCTACGAGCAGTACTTC. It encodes CSVEDSMAYEQYF.

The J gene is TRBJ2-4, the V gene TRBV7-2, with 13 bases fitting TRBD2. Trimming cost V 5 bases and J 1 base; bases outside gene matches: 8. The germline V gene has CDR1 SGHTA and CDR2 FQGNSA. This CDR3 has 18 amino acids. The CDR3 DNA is TGTGCCAGCAGCAGGGGGACTAGCGGGATCGGCGCCAAAAACATTCAGTACTTC. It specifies CASSRGTSGIGAKNIQYF.

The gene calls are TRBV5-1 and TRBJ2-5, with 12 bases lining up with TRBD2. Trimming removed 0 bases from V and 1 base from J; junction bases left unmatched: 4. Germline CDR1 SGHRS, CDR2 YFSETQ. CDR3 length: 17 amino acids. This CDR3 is CASSLGLAGATQETQYF. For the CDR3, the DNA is TGCGCCAGCAGCTTGGGACTAGCGGGGGCGACCCAAGAGACCCAGTACTTC.

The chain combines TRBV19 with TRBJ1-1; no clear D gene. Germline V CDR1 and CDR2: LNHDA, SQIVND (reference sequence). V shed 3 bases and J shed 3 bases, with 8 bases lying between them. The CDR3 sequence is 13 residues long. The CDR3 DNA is TGTGCCAGTAGTATGGTGCAGTACACTGAAGCTTTCTTT. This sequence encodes CASSMVQYTEAFF. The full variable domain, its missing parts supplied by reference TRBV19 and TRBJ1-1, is DGGITQSPKYLFRKEGQNVTLSCEQNLNHDAMYWYRQDPGQGLRLIYYSQIVNDFQKGDIAEGYSVSREKKESFPLTVTSAQKNPTAFYLCASSMVQYTEAFFGQGTRLTVV.

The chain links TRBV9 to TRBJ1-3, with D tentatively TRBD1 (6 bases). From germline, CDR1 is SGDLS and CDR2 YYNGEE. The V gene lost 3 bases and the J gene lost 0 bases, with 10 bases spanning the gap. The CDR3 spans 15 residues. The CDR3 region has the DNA TGTGCCAGCAGCGCTCGAGGGGGCTCTGGAAACACCATATATTTT. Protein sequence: CASSARGGSGNTIYF.

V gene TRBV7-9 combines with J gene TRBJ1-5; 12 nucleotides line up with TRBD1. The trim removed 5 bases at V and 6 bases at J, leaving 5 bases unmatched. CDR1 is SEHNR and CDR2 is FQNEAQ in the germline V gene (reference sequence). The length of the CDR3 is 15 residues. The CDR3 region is CASSQGQGAGQPQHF. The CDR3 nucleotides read TGTGCCAGCAGCCAGGGACAGGGGGCTGGTCAGCCCCAGCATTTT. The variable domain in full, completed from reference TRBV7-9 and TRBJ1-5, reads DTGVSQNPRHKITKRGQNVTFRCDPISEHNRLYWYRQTLGQGPEFLTYFQNEAQLEKSRLLSDRFSAERPKGSFSTLEIQRTEQGDSAMYLCASSQGQGAGQPQHFGDGTRLSIL.

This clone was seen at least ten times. CDR3 sequence (DNA): TGTGCCAGCAGTGGAGGGGTTGGGACAGATACGCAGTATTTT. Protein product: CASSGGVGTDTQYF. The rearrangement links TRBV6-2 or TRBV6-3 to TRBJ2-3, with D maybe TRBD2 (6 bases). Germline values: CDR1 MNHEY, CDR2 SVGEGT. This CDR3 has 14 residues. Trimming left V 5 bases short and J 3 bases short, with 12 bases between.

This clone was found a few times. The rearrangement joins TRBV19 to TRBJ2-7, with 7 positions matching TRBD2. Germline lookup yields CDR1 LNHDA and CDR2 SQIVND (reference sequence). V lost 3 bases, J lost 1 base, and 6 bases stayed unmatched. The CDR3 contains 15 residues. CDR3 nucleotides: TGTGCCAGTAGTATGGGGGGGACTTCTTCCTACGAGCAGTACTTC. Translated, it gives CASSMGGTSSYEQYF.

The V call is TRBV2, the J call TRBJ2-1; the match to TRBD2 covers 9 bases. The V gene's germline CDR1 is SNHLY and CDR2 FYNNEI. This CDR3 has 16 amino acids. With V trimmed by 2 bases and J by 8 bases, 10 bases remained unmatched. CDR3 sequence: CASSENLAGIGDEQFF. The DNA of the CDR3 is TGTGCCAGCAGTGAAAATCTAGCGGGAATTGGCGATGAGCAGTTCTTC.

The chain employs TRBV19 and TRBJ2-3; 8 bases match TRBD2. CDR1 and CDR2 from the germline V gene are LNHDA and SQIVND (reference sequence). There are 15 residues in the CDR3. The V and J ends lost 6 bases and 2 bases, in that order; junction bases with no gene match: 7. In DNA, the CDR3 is TGTGCCAGTAGGGGACTAGGGTGGGCCACAGATACGCAGTATTTT. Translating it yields CASRGLGWATDTQYF.

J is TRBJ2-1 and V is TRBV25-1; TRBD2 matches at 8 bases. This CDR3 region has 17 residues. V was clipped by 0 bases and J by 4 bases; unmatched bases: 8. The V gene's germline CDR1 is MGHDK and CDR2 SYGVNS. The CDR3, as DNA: TGTGCCAGCAGTGAATATTTCGCTAGCGGGTCATACAATGAGCAGTTCTTC. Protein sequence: CASSEYFASGSYNEQFF.

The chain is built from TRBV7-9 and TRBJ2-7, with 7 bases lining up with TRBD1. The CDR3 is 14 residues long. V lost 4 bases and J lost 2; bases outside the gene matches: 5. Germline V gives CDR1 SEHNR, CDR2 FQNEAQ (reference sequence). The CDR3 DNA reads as TGTGCCAGCAGCTGGGGGACAGTCGCCTACGAGCAGTACTTC. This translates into CASSWGTVAYEQYF.

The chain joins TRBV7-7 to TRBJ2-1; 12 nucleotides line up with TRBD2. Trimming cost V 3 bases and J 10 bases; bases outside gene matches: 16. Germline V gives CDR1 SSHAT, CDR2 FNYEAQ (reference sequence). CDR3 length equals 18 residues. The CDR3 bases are TGTGCCAGCAGCTTTATCCGACTAGCGGGAGATTTAGGGTCGGAGCAGTTCTTC. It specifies CASSFIRLAGDLGSEQFF.

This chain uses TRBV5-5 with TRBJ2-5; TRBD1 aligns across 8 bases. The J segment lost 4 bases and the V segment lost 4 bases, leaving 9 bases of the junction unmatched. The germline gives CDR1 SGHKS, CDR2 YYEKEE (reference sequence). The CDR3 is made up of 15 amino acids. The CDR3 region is CASSIGQGLGETQYF. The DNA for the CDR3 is TGTGCCAGCAGCATAGGACAGGGCTTAGGAGAGACCCAGTACTTC. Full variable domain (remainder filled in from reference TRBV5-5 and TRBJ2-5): DAGVTQSPTHLIKTRGQQVTLRCSPISGHKSVSWYQQVLGQGPQFIFQYYEKEERGRGNFPDRFSARQFPNYSSELNVNALLLGDSALYLCASSIGQGLGETQYFGPGTRLLVL.

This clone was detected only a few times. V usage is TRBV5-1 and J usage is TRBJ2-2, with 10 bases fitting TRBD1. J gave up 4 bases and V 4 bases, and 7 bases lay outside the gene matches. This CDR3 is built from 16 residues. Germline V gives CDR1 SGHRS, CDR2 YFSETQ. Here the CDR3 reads CASSIGDRGPTGELFF. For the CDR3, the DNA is TGCGCCAGCAGCATTGGGGACAGGGGACCCACCGGGGAGCTGTTTTTT.